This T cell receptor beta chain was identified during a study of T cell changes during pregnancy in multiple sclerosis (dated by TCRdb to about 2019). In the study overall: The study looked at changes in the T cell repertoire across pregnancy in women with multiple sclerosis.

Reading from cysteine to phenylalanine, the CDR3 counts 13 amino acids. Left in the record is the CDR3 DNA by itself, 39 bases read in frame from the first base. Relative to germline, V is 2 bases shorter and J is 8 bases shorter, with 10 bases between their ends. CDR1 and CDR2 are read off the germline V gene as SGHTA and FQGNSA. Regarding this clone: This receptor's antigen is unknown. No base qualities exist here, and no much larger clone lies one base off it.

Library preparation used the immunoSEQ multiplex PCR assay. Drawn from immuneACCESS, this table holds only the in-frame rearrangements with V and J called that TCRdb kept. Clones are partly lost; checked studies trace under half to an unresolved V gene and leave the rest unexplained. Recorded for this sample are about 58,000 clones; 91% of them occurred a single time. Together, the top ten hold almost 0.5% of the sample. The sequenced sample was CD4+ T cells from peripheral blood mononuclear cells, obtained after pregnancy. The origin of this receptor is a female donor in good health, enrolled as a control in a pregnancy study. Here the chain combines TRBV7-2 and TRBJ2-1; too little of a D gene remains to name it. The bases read TGTGCCAGCAGCTTACCAGGATTCGATGAGCAGTTCTTC. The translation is CASSLPGFDEQFF.